The 3 T cell receptor beta chains below come from one sample, sequenced in a study of T-cell reconstitution after alpha-beta-depleted transplantation in children. Preparation of the TCRbeta library involved a method that used unique molecular identifiers. TCRdb analysed the PCR reads with MiXCR anew, one entry per CDR3 protein. The sample has hundreds of thousands of distinct CDR3 sequences; 18% are singletons. The material was PBMCs from the stem cell graft donor, obtained from the stem cell graft. These receptors all come from a human donor who donated a stem cell graft to a child with acute lymphoblastic leukemia.

The CDR3 coding sequence is TGTGCCACCAGTGAACGCGACTGGTATAGCAATCAGCCCCAGCATTTT. Translating gives CATSERDWYSNQPQHF. This chain connects TRBV24-1 to TRBJ1-5, with D unresolved. V lost 4 bases, J lost 0 bases, and 12 bases lay in between. The CDR3 runs to 16 residues. The germline V gene has CDR1 KGHDR and CDR2 SFDVKD.

This chain links TRBV7-8 with TRBJ2-7; D gene ambiguous. The length of the CDR3 is 12 residues. Per germline, CDR1 SGHVS and CDR2 FQNEAQ. Trimming left V 4 bases short and J 6 bases short, with 10 bases between. In nucleotides, the CDR3 is TGTGCCAGCAGCTCTCCCGTCGTCGAGCAGTACTTC. It yields the protein CASSSPVVEQYF.

The chain combines TRBV7-8 with TRBJ2-1; the D gene is possibly TRBD1 (6 bases). Germline assignment: CDR1 SGHVS and CDR2 FQNEAQ. With 1 base removed from V and 5 bases from J, the gap between germline ends came to 12 bases. The CDR3 is 15 residues long. This chain's CDR3 is CASSLVGQYNNEQFF. The CDR3 DNA reads TGTGCCAGCAGCTTAGTAGGACAGTACAACAATGAGCAGTTCTTC. The full variable domain, in which reference TRBV7-8 and TRBJ2-1 provide the parts outside the CDR3, is GAGVSQSPRYKVAKRGQDVALRCDPISGHVSLFWYQQALGQGPEFLTYFQNEAQLDKSGLPSDRFFAERPEGSVSTLKIQRTQQEDSAVYLCASSLVGQYNNEQFFGPGTRLTVL.